This T cell receptor (beta chain) is from a study of T cells in Graves' hyperthyroidism and ophthalmopathy. Notes on the study in general: Model-based prediction identified ophthalmopathy a median approximately 6 months prior to its onset. Most thyroid clonotypes with frequency above 0.001 were detected in blood.

CDR3 length equals 14 residues. Trimming took off 1 base at V and 3 bases at J, with 9 bases between the two ends. Germline V lookup: CDR1 MNHNS, CDR2 SASEGT. RNA transcripts were the template for amplifying TCR beta CDR3 regions. When the TCR CDR3 underwent first-round RT-PCR, the HTBI primer set was used. TCRdb analysed the multiplex PCR reads with MiXCR anew, one entry per CDR3 protein. The sample consists of 300,000 or so distinct CDR3 sequences, more than 15% of them appearing once. In its sample, this clonotype was seen many times. Its antigen is still unknown. Each person with ophthalmopathy scored at least 3 on the Clinical Activity Score, reached NOSPECS grade 4 or higher, and had been ill under 3 months. The authors obtained PBMCs from around 10 ml of fresh peripheral blood.

The clonotype was recovered from a woman aged 55-70 years with Graves' ophthalmopathy. The chain joins TRBV6-1 to TRBJ1-1; D ambiguous. Sequenced material: blood. The CDR3 DNA reads as TGTGCCAGCAGTGAAGTAATGGGGTACACTGAAGCTTTCTTT. Residues: CASSEVMGYTEAFF.